A selection of T cell receptor beta chains follows, all from one sample in a study of cytomegalovirus exposure and HLA in healthy donors. Assay used: immunoSEQ multiplex PCR; TCRdb lists only in-frame clones, some missing. In the table there are some 120,000 clones, roughly 90% of which are singletons. Sequencing was performed on PBMCs. These receptors were collected from a man aged 25-40 years in good health and CMV-seronegative. Each CDR3 is given with its conserved first and last residue. The D gene is left open where the match is weak. Only some rows state a clone size, as once, few, many or a class for expanded clones.

D	V	J	size	DNA	CDR3
.	TRBV6-6	TRBJ2-2	once	TGTGCCAGCTCGGTCCAAGGGGATACCGGGGAGCTGTTTTTT	CASSVQGDTGELFF
.	TRBV7-2	TRBJ2-2	.	TGTGCCAGCAGCTTCGAGTCGATCACCGGGGAGCTGTTTTTT	CASSFESITGELFF
.	TRBV7-2	TRBJ2-7	.	TGTGCCAGCAGCTTAAGTTTCGGGGGGCCCTACGAGCAGTACTTC	CASSLSFGGPYEQYF
.	TRBV10-2	TRBJ1-2	.	TGCGCCACCATACGGGACATAACTAACTATGGCTACACCTTC	CATIRDITNYGYTF
TRBD1	TRBV14	TRBJ1-2	few	TGTGCCAGCAGCCAAGAACAGGGGGCCAAGACCTATGGCTACACCTTC	CASSQEQGAKTYGYTF
TRBD1	TRBV19	TRBJ1-1	few	TGTGCCAGTATGTACAGGGGCCCGCGGGACACTGAAGCTTTCTTT	CASMYRGPRDTEAFF
TRBD1	TRBV19	TRBJ1-5	few	TGTGCCAGTAGTCGGACAGGGGTTGCGGATCAGCCCCAGCATTTT	CASSRTGVADQPQHF
.	TRBV2	TRBJ2-7	.	TGTGCCAGCAAACTTGAGAATAACTCCTACGAGCAGTACTTC	CASKLENNSYEQYF
TRBD1	TRBV7-8	TRBJ2-7	.	TGTGCCAGCAGCGCGACAGGGGGCTACGAGCAGTACTTC	CASSATGGYEQYF
.	TRBV12-2	TRBJ2-1	.	TGTGCAAGTCGTTCACTAACCTCCTCAGCGGAGAGCTCCTACAATGAGCAGTTCTTC	CASRSLTSSAESSYNEQFF
TRBD1	TRBV2	TRBJ1-1	once	TGTGCCAGCAGTGAAAGACAGGGGGCTGTGGCTGAAGCTTTCTTT	CASSERQGAVAEAFF
TRBD1	TRBV5-1	TRBJ1-1	once	TGCGCCAGCAGCTTTGAGGGACAGTCTTACACTGAAGCTTTCTTT	CASSFEGQSYTEAFF
TRBD1	TRBV4-1	TRBJ1-5	.	TGCGCCAGCAGCCAAGAGACAGGGTACCTCAATCAGCCCCAGCATTTT	CASSQETGYLNQPQHF
TRBD1	TRBV5-6	TRBJ1-2	few	TGTGCCAGCAGCTTGGTTTCAGGGGGAAAAGGCTACACCTTC	CASSLVSGGKGYTF
TRBD2	TRBV2	TRBJ2-5	.	TGTGCCAGCAGTGAATTAGCGGGAGGGGAGACCCAGTACTTC	CASSELAGGETQYF
.	TRBV9	TRBJ2-3	.	TGTGCCAGCAGCGCAGGGAGGATGACAGATACGCAGTATTTT	CASSAGRMTDTQYF
TRBD1	TRBV19	TRBJ2-2	.	TGTGCCAGTAGTACATGGACAGGAGCAACCGGGGAGCTGTTTTTT	CASSTWTGATGELFF
TRBD2	TRBV9	TRBJ2-2	.	TGTGCCAGCAGCGGACGCGGGACTAGCGGCACCGGGGAGCTGTTTTTT	CASSGRGTSGTGELFF
.	TRBV5-1	TRBJ2-1	.	TGCGCCAGCAGCTCCCTTACAGGGAGCCATGAGCAGTTCTTC	CASSSLTGSHEQFF
.	TRBV7-2	TRBJ2-4	.	TGTGCCAGCAGCAGAAGGGAGTCGGCCAAAAACATTCAGTACTTC	CASSRRESAKNIQYF
TRBD2	TRBV6-5	TRBJ2-7	.	TGTGCCAGCAGTTACGAGCTAGCGGGAGGGTCCTACGAGCAGTACTTC	CASSYELAGGSYEQYF
.	TRBV7-6	TRBJ2-7	.	TGTGCCAGCAGCTTAGTTACAGGGAACTACGAGCAGTACTTC	CASSLVTGNYEQYF
TRBD1	TRBV14	TRBJ2-7	.	TGTGCCAGCAGCCAAGCCCCAGGGGGCCGATACGAGCAGTACTTC	CASSQAPGGRYEQYF
.	TRBV9	TRBJ2-5	.	TGTGCCAGCAGCGTAGTCGCAGGACATTCGACCCAGTACTTC	CASSVVAGHSTQYF
TRBD1	TRBV29-1	TRBJ2-7	.	TGCAGCGTCTCCCGGGACAGGAAGTACTACGAGCAGTACTTC	CSVSRDRKYYEQYF
.	TRBV19	TRBJ1-5	.	TGTGCCAGTAGTATGGGAGCAGGACTTCGCAATCAGCCCCAGCATTTT	CASSMGAGLRNQPQHF
.	TRBV7-2	TRBJ1-2	.	TGTGCCAGCAGCTTAGAGGGGGGGTTTAACTATGGCTACACCTTC	CASSLEGGFNYGYTF
.	TRBV5-6	TRBJ1-1	once	TGTGCCAGCAGGAGGGTACGGGACAAGGGGTTCATGAACACTGAAGCTTTCTTT	CASRRVRDKGFMNTEAFF
.	TRBV5-1	TRBJ1-2	.	TGCGCCAGCAGCGCGACCGGGAGGGAGGTTTATGGCTACACCTTC	CASSATGREVYGYTF
TRBD2	TRBV6-5	TRBJ2-7	.	TGTGCCAGCAGTTACTCGACTAGCGCATACGAGCAGTACTTC	CASSYSTSAYEQYF
TRBD2	TRBV10-3	TRBJ2-7	once	TGTGCCATCAGTGATTCGGGGAAGGCTAGCGGGCCACCCTACGAGCAGTACTTC	CAISDSGKASGPPYEQYF
TRBD1	TRBV12-5	TRBJ1-5	few	TGTGCTAGTGGTGCCGACAGGGTAGGTCAGCCCCAGCATTTT	CASGADRVGQPQHF
TRBD2	TRBV19	TRBJ2-2	.	TGTGCCAGTCGGTTAGCGGGAGGAACGCCCGGGGAGCTGTTTTTT	CASRLAGGTPGELFF
TRBD1	TRBV5-6	TRBJ2-1	once	TGTGCCAGCAGTTGGAACGGACAGGGGGCCTACAATGAGCAGTTCTTC	CASSWNGQGAYNEQFF
.	TRBV19	TRBJ1-1	.	TGTGCCAGTAGTATAAGTAATGGACACGGGAACACTGAAGCTTTCTTT	CASSISNGHGNTEAFF
.	TRBV13	TRBJ2-7	few	TGTGCCAGCAGCTTAGGTCTCAGGATCAGCTCCTACGAGCAGTACTTC	CASSLGLRISSYEQYF
TRBD1	TRBV6-6	TRBJ1-2	.	TGTGCCAGCAGCCGTGGACAGGGGGGCGGCTACACCTTC	CASSRGQGGGYTF
.	TRBV30	TRBJ2-3	once	TGTGCCTGGAGTGACTCCATACCCGGACATCCTAGCACAGATACGCAGTATTTT	CAWSDSIPGHPSTDTQYF
TRBD2	TRBV2	TRBJ2-1	.	TGTGCCAGCAGTCCCAATAGCGGGAACTACAATGAGCAGTTCTTC	CASSPNSGNYNEQFF
TRBD1	TRBV2	TRBJ2-7	.	TGTGCCAGCAACCTAGACAGGGTCTTAGGCGAGCAGTACTTC	CASNLDRVLGEQYF
.	TRBV10-3	TRBJ2-7	.	TGTGCCCTGCGCCCTGCATCCGCCTACGAGCAGTACTTC	CALRPASAYEQYF
TRBD1	TRBV5-6	TRBJ1-1	.	TGTGCCAGCAGCCACTCGAGGGGGCCCCTTGACACTGAAGCTTTCTTT	CASSHSRGPLDTEAFF
TRBD2	TRBV27	TRBJ2-3	.	TGTGCCAGCAGTTTTTATGTGGGAGGGGCCACAGATACGCAGTATTTT	CASSFYVGGATDTQYF
TRBD2	TRBV5-6	TRBJ2-5	.	TGTGCCAGCAGCTGGACTAGCAGAAAAGAGACCCAGTACTTC	CASSWTSRKETQYF
.	TRBV27	TRBJ2-2	.	TGTGCCACTTCGTATAGATTAACTAGCCCCGGGGAGCTGTTTTTT	CATSYRLTSPGELFF
.	TRBV21-1	TRBJ1-2	once	TGTGCCAGCAGCAAATACGACAGGGATCCTGAGAGCTACACCTTC	CASSKYDRDPESYTF
TRBD1	TRBV27	TRBJ2-4	.	TGTGCCAGCAGTGTGCCCGGGACAGGGGGCAACATTCAGTACTTC	CASSVPGTGGNIQYF
.	TRBV7-8	TRBJ1-1	once	TGTGCCAGCAGCTTAGAGGGACAACCGAACACTGAAGCTTTCTTT	CASSLEGQPNTEAFF
TRBD2	TRBV9	TRBJ2-1	.	TGTGCCAGCAAGGTTGGGACTAGTGACAATGAGCAGTTCTTC	CASKVGTSDNEQFF
TRBD2	TRBV9	TRBJ2-1	.	TGTGCCAGCAGCGAGACTAGCGGGATTTACAATGAGCAGTTCTTC	CASSETSGIYNEQFF